Listed below are T cell receptor beta chains from one sample, sequenced in a study of response to subunit inactivated influenza vaccine. TCRdb redid the calling of the RT-PCR reads with MiXCR, one entry per CDR3 protein. Of approximately 570,000 distinct CDR3 sequences in the sample, less than 10% were seen once. The source was PBMCs from blood, collected approximately 25 months after vaccination. These receptors were taken from a man between 50 and 75 years old who received an inactivated influenza vaccine. CDR3s leave out the opening cysteine and the closing phenylalanine or tryptophan.

V: TRBV20-1; CDR3: SARDAIGSSYNEQF
V: TRBV6-5; CDR3: ASSFLSGGRYNEQF
V: TRBV5-5; CDR3: ASSTLGQGSRRGNGYT
V: TRBV2; CDR3: ASRGAINSYEQY
V: TRBV29-1; CDR3: SVESTGWNTEAF
V: TRBV4-2; CDR3: ASSQGSSRASEY
V: TRBV11-2; CDR3: ASSLLQTQY
V: TRBV15; CDR3: ATSRGWTNRGDYGYT
V: TRBV6-2/TRBV6-3; CDR3: ASRRQGANYGYT
V: TRBV28; CDR3: ASRLRGHSTDTQY
V: TRBV7-8; CDR3: ASSPPRGGLGTQY
V: TRBV20-1; CDR3: SARDLEGARTDEQY